This paragraph covers one TCR beta chain sequence. The V gene's germline CDR1 is SGHTA and CDR2 FQGNSA. CDR3 length equals 16 residues. Trimming pared 0 bases from V and 3 bases from J, leaving 12 bases between. This entry belongs to a study of cytomegalovirus exposure and HLA in healthy donors. Vbeta (60) and Jbeta (13) primers were used in the PCR. Clones were sequenced by immunoSEQ multiplex PCR, and TCRdb holds only the in-frame ones, with some missing. The repertoire holds roughly 100,000 clones, with roughly 80% as singletons. Sequencing was done on a sample of PBMCs. The source of this sequence is a woman aged 35 to 49 in good health and CMV-seropositive. The gene calls are TRBV7-2 and TRBJ2-1; TRBD2 is a possible D gene (6 bases). In DNA form, the CDR3 reads TGTGCCAGCAGCTTAGCGACGGGAGTAAGCTACAATGAGCAGTTCTTC. Amino acid sequence: CASSLATGVSYNEQFF.